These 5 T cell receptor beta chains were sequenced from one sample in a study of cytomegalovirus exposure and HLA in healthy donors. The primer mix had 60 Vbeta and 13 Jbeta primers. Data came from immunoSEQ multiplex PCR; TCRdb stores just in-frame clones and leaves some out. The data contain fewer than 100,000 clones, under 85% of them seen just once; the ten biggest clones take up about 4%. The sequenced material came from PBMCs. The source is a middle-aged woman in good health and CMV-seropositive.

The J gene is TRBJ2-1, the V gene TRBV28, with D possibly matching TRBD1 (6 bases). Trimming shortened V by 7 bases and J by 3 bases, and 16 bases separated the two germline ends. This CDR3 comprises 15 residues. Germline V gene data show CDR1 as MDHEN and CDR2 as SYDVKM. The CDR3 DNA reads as TGTGCCAGCAAAGCCGGGACATTCATCTACAATGAGCAGTTCTTC. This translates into CASKAGTFIYNEQFF.

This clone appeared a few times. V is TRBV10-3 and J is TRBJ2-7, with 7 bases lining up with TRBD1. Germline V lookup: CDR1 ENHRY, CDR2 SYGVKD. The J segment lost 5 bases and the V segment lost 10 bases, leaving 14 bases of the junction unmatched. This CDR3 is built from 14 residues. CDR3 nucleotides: TGTGCCAGCGCAAACAGGGGAAAGGCTGACGAGCAGTACTTC. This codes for CASANRGKADEQYF.

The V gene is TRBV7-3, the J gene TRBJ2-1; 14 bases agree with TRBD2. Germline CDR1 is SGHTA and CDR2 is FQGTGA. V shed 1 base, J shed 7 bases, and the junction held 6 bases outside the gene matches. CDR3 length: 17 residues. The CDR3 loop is CASSLKGGLAGVNEQFF. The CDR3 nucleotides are TGTGCCAGCAGCTTAAAAGGGGGACTAGCGGGAGTGAATGAGCAGTTCTTC.

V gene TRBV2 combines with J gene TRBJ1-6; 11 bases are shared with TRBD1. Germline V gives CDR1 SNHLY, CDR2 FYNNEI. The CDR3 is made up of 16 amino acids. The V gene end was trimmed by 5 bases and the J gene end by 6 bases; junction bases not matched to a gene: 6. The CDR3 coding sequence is TGTGCCAGCAGTTGGGGACAGGGGGTTGGTAATTCACCCCTCCACTTT. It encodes CASSWGQGVGNSPLHF.

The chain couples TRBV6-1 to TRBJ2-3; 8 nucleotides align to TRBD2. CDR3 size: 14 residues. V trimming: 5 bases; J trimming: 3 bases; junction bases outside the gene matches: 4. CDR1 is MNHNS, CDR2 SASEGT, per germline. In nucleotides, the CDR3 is TGTGCCAGCAGTACACTAGCGGAAACAGATACGCAGTATTTT. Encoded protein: CASSTLAETDTQYF.